This TCR beta chain was sequenced for a study of T cells in Graves' hyperthyroidism and ophthalmopathy. Authors of the study amplified TCR beta CDR3 regions from RNA transcripts. A set of HTBI primers served as the primers for a first-round RT-PCR of the TCR CDR3. TCRdb re-called the multiplex PCR reads with MiXCR, one entry per CDR3 protein. The sample lists hundreds of thousands of distinct CDR3 sequences, about 20% seen once, with around 62% in the top ten. The sequencing sample was made of blood. The receptor's source is a man younger than 45 with Graves' ophthalmopathy.

The CDR3 nucleotides read TGTGCCAGCATGGTAACACCGAACACTGAAGCTTTCTTT. The encoded protein is CASMVTPNTEAFF. This chain uses TRBV7-9 with TRBJ1-1, with unresolved D. The V and J ends lost 7 bases and 1 base respectively, with 10 bases between them. Per the germline V gene, CDR1 is SEHNR and CDR2 is FQNEAQ (reference sequence). The CDR3 runs 13 residues.